Following are 32 T cell receptor beta chains from one sample sequenced in a study of graft-versus-host responses after intestinal transplantation. Their cognate antigens are unknown. Some clones are missing from TCRdb's copy, which holds only in-frame ones; the method was immunoSEQ multiplex PCR. The sample includes some 100,000 clones, roughly 92% of them seen just once. Sequenced material: unstimulated CD8+ T cells sorted from spleen or lymph node cells, taken before transplant. These receptors were taken from a human donor who was the organ donor for an intestinal transplant.

In this sample, this clone turned up a few times. This chain connects TRBV9 to TRBJ1-1; 7 bases are shared with TRBD1. CDR1 is SGDLS and CDR2 is YYNGEE in the germline V gene. CDR3 length: 15 amino acids. The V and J ends lost 3 bases and 12 bases, in that order; junction bases with no gene match: 17. The CDR3 loop is CASSDSVSRQGNPFF. The CDR3 nucleotides are TGTGCCAGCAGCGACTCGGTTTCCCGACAGGGCAATCCTTTCTTT.

This clone was counted a single time. V gene TRBV30 combines with J gene TRBJ2-2; D perhaps matches TRBD1 (6 bases). The germline V gene encodes CDR1 GTSNPN and CDR2 SVGIG (reference sequence). This CDR3 is 15 amino acids long. Trimming removed 5 bases from V and 3 bases from J, with 16 bases in between. CDR3 nucleotide sequence: TGTGCCTGGGAAACAGGGTACGGCGACACCGGGGAGCTGTTTTTT. This codes for CAWETGYGDTGELFF. The variable domain in full, with the rest retrieved from reference TRBV30 and TRBJ2-2, is SQTIHQWPATLVQPVGSPLSLECTVEGTSNPNLYWYRQAAGRGLQLLFYSVGIGQISSEVPQNLSASRPQDRQFILSSKKLLLSDSGFYLCAWETGYGDTGELFFGEGSRLTVL.

V usage is TRBV7-3 and J usage is TRBJ2-3; TRBD2 matches at 7 bases. Germline V gene data show CDR1 as SGHTA and CDR2 as FQGTGA. V shed 2 bases and J 4 bases; nucleotides not matched to a gene: 9. CDR3 size: 16 residues. The CDR3 coding sequence is TGTGCCAGCAGCTTATTAGGACTAGAAGCTGCAGATACGCAGTATTTT. Translated: CASSLLGLEAADTQYF.

The chain employs TRBV5-4 and TRBJ2-3; 7 positions agree with TRBD2. V was pared by 2 bases and J by 6 bases, with 9 bases of the junction left unmatched. The CDR3 totals 15 residues. CDR1 SGHNT and CDR2 YYREEE come from the germline V gene (reference sequence). The DNA for the CDR3 is TGTGCCAGCAGCTTTATCAAGGGGCGGGGGGATACGCAGTATTTT. This translates into CASSFIKGRGDTQYF.

J is TRBJ2-2 and V is TRBV7-9, with 7 bases aligning to TRBD2. CDR1 SEHNR and CDR2 FQNEAQ come from the germline V gene (reference sequence). The J segment lost 6 bases and the V segment lost 1 base, leaving 11 bases of the junction unmatched. The CDR3 covers 17 residues. CDR3 in DNA: TGTGCCAGCAGCTTAGTAGTGGCTAGCGGCTACTCCGGGGAGCTGTTTTTT. Translating gives CASSLVVASGYSGELFF.

The chain joins TRBV15 to TRBJ2-1, with 11 bases matching TRBD2. The V gene end was trimmed by 2 bases and the J gene end by 7 bases; junction bases not matched to a gene: 7. Germline V lookup: CDR1 LNHNV, CDR2 YYDKDF (reference sequence). The CDR3 has 16 amino acids. This chain's CDR3 is CATSRSTSGSRNEQFF. In DNA form, the CDR3 reads TGTGCCACCAGCAGAAGCACTAGCGGGAGTAGAAATGAGCAGTTCTTC.

The chain's CDR3 is CASSHRQGETQYF. The CDR3 DNA reads TGTGCCAGCTCACATCGACAGGGGGAGACCCAGTACTTC. The V call is TRBV18, the J call TRBJ2-5; TRBD1 agrees at 8 bases. CDR1 is KGHSH and CDR2 is LQKENI in the germline V gene. J gave up 5 bases and V 4 bases, and 3 bases lay outside the gene matches. The CDR3 length is 13 residues.

This chain uses TRBV19 with TRBJ1-2; D may be TRBD1 (6 bases). Trimming took 4 bases from V and 10 from J, leaving 13 bases between them. The CDR3 sequence is 12 residues long. Germline lookup yields CDR1 LNHDA and CDR2 SQIVND (reference sequence). CDR3: CASSTGQLPYTF. The CDR3 DNA follows: TGTGCCAGTAGTACAGGACAGCTTCCCTACACCTTC.

The chain uses TRBV6-1 and TRBJ2-1, with 7 nucleotides matching TRBD2. V gave up 3 bases and J gave up 7 bases; unmatched junction bases: 6. The V gene's germline CDR1 is MNHNS and CDR2 SASEGT. CDR3 length: 14 amino acids. The CDR3: CASSEAGVGNEQFF. CDR3 coding DNA: TGTGCCAGCAGTGAGGCGGGAGTCGGTAATGAGCAGTTCTTC.

V usage is TRBV11-3 and J usage is TRBJ2-7; the match to TRBD2 covers 15 bases. Germline V lookup: CDR1 SGHNT, CDR2 YENEEA. Unmatched junction bases numbered 6, after V lost 1 base and J lost 2 bases. The CDR3 has 18 residues. The CDR3: CASSLGGTSGRSPYEQYF. CDR3 coding DNA: TGTGCCAGCAGCTTAGGGGGGACTAGCGGGAGGTCCCCCTACGAGCAGTACTTC.

This clone was picked up one time. The chain employs TRBV10-3 and TRBJ1-2; the match to TRBD1 covers 8 bases. Germline-derived CDR1 and CDR2 are ENHRY and SYGVKD. J lost 0 bases, V lost 4 bases, and 13 bases had no gene match. This CDR3 region has 18 residues. This chain's CDR3 is CAISGDPGQDYTNYGYTF. The CDR3 nucleotides are TGTGCCATCAGTGGCGATCCGGGACAGGACTATACTAACTATGGCTACACCTTC.

This chain uses TRBV28 with TRBJ1-5; 9 bases are a match to TRBD1. The CDR3 runs to 18 residues. Germline V gives CDR1 MDHEN, CDR2 SYDVKM. The J segment lost 1 base and the V segment lost 3 bases, leaving 10 bases of the junction unmatched. The chain's CDR3 is CASSFWGTGLGSNQPQHF. The CDR3 DNA reads as TGTGCCAGCAGTTTTTGGGGGACAGGGTTGGGAAGCAATCAGCCCCAGCATTTT.

V gene TRBV19 combines with J gene TRBJ1-1; TRBD1 matches at 7 bases. Germline CDR1 LNHDA, CDR2 SQIVND (reference sequence). This CDR3 is 15 amino acids long. V shed 5 bases and J 0 bases; nucleotides not matched to a gene: 6. CDR3 loop: CASSDNRGLNTEAFF. Written as DNA, the CDR3 is TGTGCCAGTAGTGACAACAGGGGCCTGAACACTGAAGCTTTCTTT. The variable domain in full, with the rest retrieved from reference TRBV19 and TRBJ1-1, is DGGITQSPKYLFRKEGQNVTLSCEQNLNHDAMYWYRQDPGQGLRLIYYSQIVNDFQKGDIAEGYSVSREKKESFPLTVTSAQKNPTAFYLCASSDNRGLNTEAFFGQGTRLTVV.

The chain couples TRBV7-8 to TRBJ2-5; TRBD2 matches at 8 bases. CDR1 and CDR2 (germline): SGHVS, FQNEAQ. This CDR3 region has 14 residues. V dropped 4 bases and J dropped 1; count of bases not matched to a gene: 2. The CDR3 loop reads CASSSGLAQETQYF. DNA of the CDR3: TGTGCCAGCAGCTCCGGACTAGCCCAAGAGACCCAGTACTTC. Full variable domain (remainder filled in from reference TRBV7-8 and TRBJ2-5): GAGVSQSPRYKVAKRGQDVALRCDPISGHVSLFWYQQALGQGPEFLTYFQNEAQLDKSGLPSDRFFAERPEGSVSTLKIQRTQQEDSAVYLCASSSGLAQETQYFGPGTRLLVL.

The chain links TRBV7-9 to TRBJ1-2, with D uncertain. Germline CDR1 SEHNR, CDR2 FQNEAQ (reference sequence). Trimming removed 1 base from V and 8 bases from J, with 14 bases in between. The CDR3 extends over 14 amino acids. CDR3 sequence (DNA): TGTGCCAGCAGCTTAGGTCTGACTCCCCTGGGCTACACCTTC. Its translation is CASSLGLTPLGYTF.

The genes are TRBV2 and TRBJ2-7; 7 positions agree with TRBD1. The V gene end was trimmed by 4 bases and the J gene end by 3 bases; junction bases not matched to a gene: 6. Looked up from germline, CDR1 is SNHLY and CDR2 is FYNNEI. The CDR3 contains 14 residues. The CDR3 region is CASSATGTSYEQYF. For the CDR3, the DNA is TGTGCCAGCAGTGCGACAGGGACCAGCTACGAGCAGTACTTC.

Only one count was recorded for this clone. This chain connects TRBV4-2 to TRBJ2-3, with D unclear. Germline loops: CDR1 LGHNA, CDR2 YNFKEQ. This CDR3 is built from 13 residues. The ends were cut back, 1 base at V and 3 bases at J, with 5 bases in the middle. The CDR3 sequence: CASSQVMTDTQYF. The CDR3 DNA is TGTGCCAGCAGCCAAGTCATGACAGATACGCAGTATTTT.

This clone was observed once. CDR3 bases: TGTGCCAGCAGCTCCTTAGGGACTAGCGGGGGCACCGGGGAGCTGTTTTTT. As protein: CASSSLGTSGGTGELFF. The J gene is TRBJ2-2, the V gene TRBV11-2; TRBD2 matches at 14 bases. The CDR3 spans 17 residues. J was trimmed by 4 bases and V by 4 bases; bases with no gene match: 5. Germline-derived CDR1 and CDR2 are SGHAT and FQNNGV.

The chain has TRBV7-9 and TRBJ2-5; tentative D call: TRBD2 (7 bases). CDR1 is SEHNR, CDR2 FQNEAQ, per germline (reference sequence). Trimming shortened V by 6 bases and J by 1 base, and 12 bases separated the two germline ends. The CDR3 loop spans 14 amino acids. CDR3 sequence reads: CASRGGDTQETQYF. For the CDR3, the DNA is TGTGCCAGCAGGGGGGGGGACACCCAAGAGACCCAGTACTTC.

This chain connects TRBV7-3 to TRBJ2-2; D is perhaps TRBD2 (6 bases). Trimming cost V 2 bases and J 6 bases, with 10 bases left between them. The CDR3 is made up of 14 amino acids. Looked up from germline, CDR1 is SGHTA and CDR2 is FQGTGA. CDR3 region: CASSLVGGAGELFF. CDR3 DNA sequence: TGTGCCAGCAGCTTAGTGGGAGGAGCCGGGGAGCTGTTTTTT.

The V and J genes are TRBV2 and TRBJ1-1; the match to TRBD1 covers 9 bases. This CDR3 spans 13 amino acids. Germline CDR1 reads SNHLY; CDR2 reads FYNNEI. The V segment lost 10 bases and the J segment 1 base; nucleotides outside the gene matches: 4. The CDR3 is CAIRTGANTEAFF. As DNA, the CDR3 is TGTGCCATCAGGACAGGGGCGAACACTGAAGCTTTCTTT.

The rearrangement links TRBV30 to TRBJ1-1, with D perhaps matching TRBD1 (6 bases). This CDR3 comprises 13 residues. Trimming took off 5 bases at V and 4 bases at J, with 14 bases between the two ends. The germline V gene has CDR1 GTSNPN and CDR2 SVGIG (reference sequence). The CDR3 here is CAWEGVHGTEAFF. CDR3 bases: TGTGCCTGGGAGGGGGTCCATGGCACTGAAGCTTTCTTT.

The chain links TRBV7-9 to TRBJ2-7; a possible D gene is TRBD1 (6 bases). CDR3 length equals 16 residues. The V and J ends lost 5 bases and 7 bases respectively, with 24 bases between them. Looked up from germline, CDR1 is SEHNR and CDR2 is FQNEAQ (reference sequence). The CDR3 coding sequence is TGTGCCAGCAGCCTTCAGGGGATAGCGACGTGGGGGGAGCAGTACTTC. This codes for CASSLQGIATWGEQYF.

The rearrangement uses TRBV18 and TRBJ2-3; D is ambiguous. Trimming removed 0 bases at V and 6 bases at J, with 7 bases between. The CDR3 covers 13 residues. Germline CDR1 and CDR2: KGHSH and LQKENI. CDR3 coding DNA: TGTGCCAGCTCACCACCGTTTACTGATACGCAGTATTTT. It translates to CASSPPFTDTQYF.

The chain links TRBV2 to TRBJ2-1; D gene unclear. V was pared by 4 bases and J by 4 bases, with 8 bases between. Per the germline V gene, CDR1 is SNHLY and CDR2 is FYNNEI. There are 13 residues in the CDR3. CDR3 sequence reads: CASSGSVYNEQFF. In DNA, the CDR3 is TGTGCCAGCAGTGGGAGTGTATACAATGAGCAGTTCTTC. Full variable domain (rest looked up from reference TRBV2 and TRBJ2-1): EPEVTQTPSHQVTQMGQEVILRCVPISNHLYFYWYRQILGQKVEFLVSFYNNEISEKSEIFDDQFSVERPDGSNFTLKIRSTKLEDSAMYFCASSGSVYNEQFFGPGTRLTVL.

The V call is TRBV10-1, the J call TRBJ2-7; D may be TRBD2 (6 bases). The CDR3 is 15 amino acids. Trimming took off 1 base at V and 5 bases at J, with 15 bases between the two ends. From germline, CDR1 is WNHNN and CDR2 SYGVQD (reference sequence). The chain's CDR3 is CASSEYGGTMDEQYF. The CDR3 coding sequence is TGCGCCAGCAGTGAGTACGGAGGGACGATGGACGAGCAGTACTTC.

The chain carries TRBV4-1 and TRBJ2-2; the match to TRBD2 covers 7 bases. CDR1 is MGHRA, CDR2 YSYEKL, per germline. Losses at the gene ends were 2 bases for V and 4 bases for J; bases not matched to a gene: 7. CDR3 size: 16 residues. CDR3 DNA sequence: TGCGCCAGCAGCCAATTTGCGGGGGAACCCACCGGGGAGCTGTTTTTT. Residues: CASSQFAGEPTGELFF.

The CDR3 DNA reads TGTGCCAGCAGTGGACGGACAGGGGCTTCCAAAAACATTCAGTACTTC. It yields the protein CASSGRTGASKNIQYF. The rearrangement joins TRBV6-1 to TRBJ2-4; 9 bases are shared with TRBD1. The CDR3 totals 16 residues. Germline assignment: CDR1 MNHNS and CDR2 SASEGT. The ends lost 4 bases at V and 2 bases at J; junction bases unmatched: 6.

This rearrangement joins TRBV6-1 to TRBJ1-1; D remains ambiguous. The CDR3 runs to 14 residues. CDR1 MNHNS and CDR2 SASEGT come from the germline V gene. V was clipped by 7 bases and J by 0 bases, with 12 bases between them. This chain's CDR3 is CASKRLSMNTEAFF. In DNA form, the CDR3 reads TGTGCCAGCAAAAGACTGTCCATGAACACTGAAGCTTTCTTT.

This clone has a single count. The chain combines TRBV6-6 with TRBJ2-7, with a possible D match to TRBD2 (5 bases). V gave up 8 bases and J gave up 2 bases, with 7 bases separating them. The germline CDR1 and CDR2 sequences are MNHNY and SVGAGI (reference sequence). The CDR3 is 11 residues long. This CDR3 is CASEGTYEQYF. The CDR3 nucleotides read TGTGCCAGCGAGGGAACCTACGAGCAGTACTTC.

The rearrangement uses TRBV19 and TRBJ2-7; 8 bases are a match to TRBD2. CDR1 is LNHDA and CDR2 is SQIVND in the germline V gene (reference sequence). The CDR3 runs 13 residues. With V trimmed by 4 bases and J by 1 base, 0 bases remained unmatched. The CDR3 spells CASSTSGSYEQYF. Here the CDR3 DNA reads TGTGCCAGTAGTACTAGCGGGTCCTACGAGCAGTACTTC.

This chain uses TRBV7-6 with TRBJ2-2, with 7 bases matching TRBD2. Trimming cost V 2 bases and J 2 bases; bases outside gene matches: 8. The CDR3 is made up of 17 amino acids. Germline CDR1 reads SGHVS; CDR2 reads FNYEAQ. CDR3 residues: CASSLRPRGINTGELFF. CDR3 coding DNA: TGTGCCAGCAGCTTAAGGCCGCGGGGGATAAACACCGGGGAGCTGTTTTTT.